One and the same sample provided the 20 T cell receptor beta chains below, sequenced in a study of lymphopenia after photon versus proton radiotherapy. Profiling relied on immunoSEQ multiplex PCR, and the TCRdb table lists in-frame clones only, not all of them. The sample holds 25,000 to 30,000 clones; more than 75% are singletons and the top ten take approximately 45%. The starting material was peripheral blood, obtained from a patient treated with proton-based radiotherapy. Receptors originate from a woman aged 55 to 70 with cholangiocarcinoma. Some clones in this sample may be carry-over from other donors' samples.

This sequence joins TRBV6-6 and TRBJ2-1; 14 positions agree with TRBD2. The J segment lost 7 bases and the V segment lost 6 bases, leaving 5 bases of the junction unmatched. The CDR3 runs to 15 residues. Germline lookup yields CDR1 MNHNY and CDR2 SVGAGI (reference sequence). The CDR3 DNA follows: TGTGCCAGCAGGGCGGGACTAGCGGGAGCGAATGAGCAGTTCTTC. Translation gives CASRAGLAGANEQFF.

V usage is TRBV20-1 and J usage is TRBJ1-2; D is unresolved. V lost 5 bases to trimming and J lost 6 bases, with 7 bases between them. Germline CDR1 is DFQATT and CDR2 is SNEGSKA (reference sequence). This CDR3 has 10 residues. In DNA form, the CDR3 reads TGCAGTGCTTTAGAGGATGGCTACACCTTC. Protein sequence: CSALEDGYTF.

This chain links TRBV30 with TRBJ1-5; D unresolved. Trimming left V 2 bases short and J 7 bases short, with 9 bases between. CDR1 is GTSNPN, CDR2 SVGIG, per germline (reference sequence). CDR3 length: 12 residues. This CDR3 is CAWSSPPQPQHF. In DNA, the CDR3 is TGTGCCTGGAGTTCCCCTCCGCAGCCCCAGCATTTT.

The chain carries TRBV7-9 and TRBJ1-1; D is uncertain. The V and J ends lost 5 bases and 0 bases respectively, with 22 bases between them. Germline CDR1 reads SEHNR; CDR2 reads FQNEAQ (reference sequence). CDR3 length: 18 amino acids. Here the CDR3 DNA reads TGTGCCAGCAGCCGAGAACTTGAGTGGTGGCCCTTGAACACTGAAGCTTTCTTT. It codes for CASSRELEWWPLNTEAFF.

This sequence joins TRBV18 and TRBJ1-1; D is ambiguous. Deletions cut 3 bases from V and 1 base from J, with 6 bases between. Germline CDR1 KGHSH, CDR2 LQKENI. CDR3 size: 13 residues. CDR3 DNA sequence: TGTGCCAGCTCACCCACAAGGAACACTGAAGCTTTCTTT. This sequence encodes CASSPTRNTEAFF.

The V call is TRBV4-2, the J call TRBJ1-1; D is unresolved. Germline-derived CDR1 and CDR2 are LGHNA and YNFKEQ. The CDR3 loop spans 14 amino acids. V lost 0 bases, J lost 5 bases, and 10 bases lay in between. CDR3 loop: CASSQDGSKTEAFF. The CDR3 region has the DNA TGTGCCAGCAGCCAAGATGGGTCAAAGACTGAAGCTTTCTTT.

This clone was found once. CDR3 in amino acids: CASSLISSNEQFF. CDR3 coding DNA: TGCGCCAGCAGCTTGATATCTAGCAATGAGCAGTTCTTC. V and J are TRBV5-1 and TRBJ2-1; D is unclear. V gave up 1 base and J gave up 6 bases, with 8 bases separating them. The CDR3 extends over 13 amino acids. CDR1 is SGHRS, CDR2 YFSETQ, per germline. The whole variable domain, filled in from reference TRBV5-1 and TRBJ2-1, reads KAGVTQTPRYLIKTRGQQVTLSCSPISGHRSVSWYQQTPGQGLQFLFEYFSETQRNKGNFPGRFSGRQFSNSRSEMNVSTLELGDSALYLCASSLISSNEQFFGPGTRLTVL.

The J gene is TRBJ2-7, the V gene TRBV18, with 9 nucleotides matching TRBD2. The V gene's germline CDR1 is KGHSH and CDR2 LQKENI. This CDR3 is 14 amino acids long. V was clipped by 3 bases and J by 7 bases; unmatched bases: 7. The CDR3 here is CASSPSGGGSEQYF. The CDR3 DNA reads TGTGCCAGCTCACCTAGCGGGGGAGGGTCGGAGCAGTACTTC.

The genes are TRBV4-1 and TRBJ1-2; TRBD1 aligns across 8 bases. The CDR3 is made up of 17 amino acids. Germline V gene data show CDR1 as MGHRA and CDR2 as YSYEKL. Germline trimming cut 4 bases from V and 8 bases from J; bases unmatched to any gene: 18. The chain's CDR3 is CASSPLSGQGADRGYTF. Here the CDR3 DNA reads TGCGCCAGCAGCCCCCTGTCTGGGCAGGGGGCAGACCGAGGCTACACCTTC.

The chain uses TRBV18 and TRBJ1-5, with a weak D call TRBD1 (5 bases). The V gene's germline CDR1 is KGHSH and CDR2 LQKENI. V was trimmed by 3 bases and J by 4 bases, leaving 10 bases between them. The CDR3 has 14 residues. The CDR3 DNA sequence: TGTGCCAGCTCACCGACGGGGGGGAATCAGCCCCAGCATTTT. As protein: CASSPTGGNQPQHF. Together with reference TRBV18 and TRBJ1-5, the CDR3 gives the full variable domain: NAGVMQNPRHLVRRRGQEARLRCSPMKGHSHVYWYRQLPEEGLKFMVYLQKENIIDESGMPKERFSAEFPKEGPSILRIQQVVRGDSAAYFCASSPTGGNQPQHFGDGTRLSIL.

The chain has TRBV5-6 and TRBJ1-1; D remains unclear. This CDR3 region has 14 residues. Trimming removed 0 bases at V and 4 bases at J, with 10 bases between. CDR1 and CDR2 (germline): SGHDT, YYEEEE. CDR3 sequence (DNA): TGTGCCAGCAGCTTGGTATCTCGACTCACTGAAGCTTTCTTT. This translates into CASSLVSRLTEAFF.

The V gene is TRBV9, the J gene TRBJ2-1; tentatively, D is TRBD1 or TRBD2 (5 bases each). CDR3 length: 14 amino acids. In germline, CDR1 is SGDLS, CDR2 YYNGEE. Trimming left V 0 bases short and J 9 bases short, with 13 bases between. The DNA of the CDR3 is TGTGCCAGCAGCGTAGCAGATGGGGGTAGTGAGCAGTTCTTC. Its translation: CASSVADGGSEQFF.

The chain recombines TRBV4-3 with TRBJ2-1, with 9 bases fitting TRBD2. The CDR3 totals 17 residues. The germline V gene has CDR1 LGHNA and CDR2 YSLEER. The V gene end was trimmed by 0 bases and the J gene end by 5 bases; junction bases not matched to a gene: 8. The CDR3: CASSQDRAGGPNNEQFF. CDR3 nucleotide sequence: TGCGCCAGCAGCCAAGATCGGGCGGGAGGGCCGAACAATGAGCAGTTCTTC.

CDR3 loop: CARSPTLRDRDDSNQPQHF. The CDR3 DNA is TGTGCCAGAAGCCCTACCCTTCGGGACCGGGACGACTCCAATCAGCCCCAGCATTTT. V is TRBV5-3 and J is TRBJ1-5; D is perhaps TRBD1 (5 bases). TRBV5-3 is filed as an ORF, its function uncertain. Trimming cost V 4 bases and J 3 bases, with 26 bases left between them. The CDR3 consists of 19 residues.

The gene calls are TRBV11-2 and TRBJ2-3; D not resolved. This CDR3 has 11 amino acids. V dropped 5 bases and J dropped 4 bases, with 4 bases sitting between them. Germline V gene sequence: CDR1 SGHAT, CDR2 FQNNGV. The CDR3: CASSPADTQYF. In DNA form, the CDR3 reads TGTGCCAGCAGCCCTGCAGATACGCAGTATTTT.

This chain's CDR3 is CASSDGVISSGNTIYF. In DNA, the CDR3 is TGTGCCAGCAGTGATGGGGTCATCTCTTCGGGAAACACCATATATTTT. The gene calls are TRBV6-1 and TRBJ1-3; D not resolved. Trimming took 3 bases from V and 4 from J, leaving 16 bases between them. This CDR3 comprises 16 residues. CDR1 and CDR2 (germline): MNHNS, SASEGT.

V usage is TRBV19 and J usage is TRBJ2-1; 15 bases map to TRBD2. J gave up 7 bases and V 4 bases, and 2 bases lay outside the gene matches. CDR1 is LNHDA, CDR2 SQIVND, per germline (reference sequence). This CDR3 has 15 residues. CDR3 amino acids: CASSTGTSGRNEQFF. CDR3 coding DNA: TGTGCCAGTAGTACTGGGACTAGCGGGAGGAATGAGCAGTTCTTC. Full variable domain (remainder filled in from reference TRBV19 and TRBJ2-1): DGGITQSPKYLFRKEGQNVTLSCEQNLNHDAMYWYRQDPGQGLRLIYYSQIVNDFQKGDIAEGYSVSREKKESFPLTVTSAQKNPTAFYLCASSTGTSGRNEQFFGPGTRLTVL.

The V gene is TRBV5-1, the J gene TRBJ1-2; D remains ambiguous. Germline values: CDR1 SGHRS, CDR2 YFSETQ. V shed 0 bases and J shed 2 bases, with 5 bases lying between them. This CDR3 is built from 13 residues. The CDR3: CASSLGQNYGYTF. The CDR3 nucleotides read TGCGCCAGCAGCTTGGGGCAGAACTATGGCTACACCTTC. The full variable domain, completed using reference TRBV5-1 and TRBJ1-2, is KAGVTQTPRYLIKTRGQQVTLSCSPISGHRSVSWYQQTPGQGLQFLFEYFSETQRNKGNFPGRFSGRQFSNSRSEMNVSTLELGDSALYLCASSLGQNYGYTFGSGTRLTVV.

The rearrangement links TRBV5-1 to TRBJ2-7; D possibly matches TRBD1 or TRBD2 (5 bases each). Germline V gene sequence: CDR1 SGHRS, CDR2 YFSETQ. CDR3 size: 14 residues. Trimming removed 3 bases from V and 3 bases from J, with 13 bases in between. The DNA for the CDR3 is TGCGCCAGCAGCTGGGACGGTTTGGGCTACGAGCAGTACTTC. Its protein product is CASSWDGLGYEQYF.

The chain uses TRBV27 and TRBJ2-1; 8 nucleotides align to TRBD2. V was clipped by 10 bases and J by 1 base; unmatched bases: 9. Looked up from germline, CDR1 is MNHEY and CDR2 is SMNVEV (reference sequence). The length of the CDR3 is 15 residues. CDR3 DNA sequence: TGTGCCACGAGGAAGCGGGAGCTATCCTACAATGAGCAGTTCTTC. Translated, it gives CATRKRELSYNEQFF.